These 23 T cell receptor beta chains share one sample of origin, sequenced in a study of shared clonotypes between healthy human individuals. TCRdb's copy holds only in-frame clones and misses some; the assay was immunoSEQ multiplex PCR. The sample includes 2 million to 2.5 million clones, roughly 95% of them seen just once. Source material: naive CD4+ T cells sorted from blood. Subset specified: CD45RA+ positively selected. These receptors all come from a young man in good health.

This chain connects TRBV6-1 to TRBJ2-1; D is unresolved. The ends were cut back, 2 bases at V and 0 bases at J, with 11 bases in the middle. The germline V gene encodes CDR1 MNHNS and CDR2 SASEGT. This CDR3 contains 16 residues. This CDR3 is CASSERLTGSYNEQFF. CDR3 bases: TGTGCCAGCAGTGAAAGGCTAACGGGCTCCTACAATGAGCAGTTCTTC.

The chain links TRBV5-1 to TRBJ2-4; D is possibly TRBD2 (6 bases). CDR1 and CDR2 (germline): SGHRS, YFSETQ. The CDR3 runs to 15 residues. V was pared by 4 bases and J by 2 bases, with 13 bases between. Here the CDR3 DNA reads TGCGCCAGCAGCCGCGGGGCCCAGTCCAAAAACATTCAGTACTTC. It codes for CASSRGAQSKNIQYF. The variable domain in full, with the rest retrieved from reference TRBV5-1 and TRBJ2-4, is KAGVTQTPRYLIKTRGQQVTLSCSPISGHRSVSWYQQTPGQGLQFLFEYFSETQRNKGNFPGRFSGRQFSNSRSEMNVSTLELGDSALYLCASSRGAQSKNIQYFGAGTRLSVL.

With regard to this clone: Other nucleotide sequences from this sample produce the same CDR3. CDR3 in DNA: TGTGCCAGCAGTGACAGGGGTCCTTCACCCCTCCACTTT. Protein: CASSDRGPSPLHF. The chain links TRBV6-1 to TRBJ1-6, with D possibly being TRBD1 (6 bases). Trimming removed 3 bases at V and 9 bases at J, with 9 bases between. The CDR3 consists of 13 residues. Per the germline V gene, CDR1 is MNHNS and CDR2 is SASEGT.

The chain is built from TRBV11-2 and TRBJ1-5; D is undetermined. Trimming shortened V by 2 bases and J by 6 bases, and 11 bases separated the two germline ends. The CDR3 covers 14 residues. Germline CDR1 reads SGHAT; CDR2 reads FQNNGV. CDR3 nucleotide sequence: TGTGCCAGCAGCTTAAATACAGAAGGTCAGCCCCAGCATTTT. It yields the protein CASSLNTEGQPQHF.

The chain links TRBV5-4 to TRBJ2-7; 8 bases match TRBD2. Unmatched junction bases numbered 8, after V lost 2 bases and J lost 7 bases. The germline V gene encodes CDR1 SGHNT and CDR2 YYREEE (reference sequence). The CDR3 is 14 amino acids. CDR3 in amino acids: CASSFGRSGGEQYF. The DNA for the CDR3 is TGTGCCAGCAGCTTTGGACGGTCGGGGGGGGAGCAGTACTTC.

The rearrangement joins TRBV19 to TRBJ1-2, with a tentative D call TRBD1 (6 bases). CDR1 is LNHDA, CDR2 SQIVND, per germline (reference sequence). The CDR3 spans 14 residues. Trimming took 5 bases from V and 4 from J, leaving 14 bases between them. The CDR3 loop reads CASSDTQGLYGYTF. The CDR3 DNA is TGTGCCAGTAGTGACACCCAGGGGCTCTATGGCTACACCTTC. Full variable domain (rest looked up from reference TRBV19 and TRBJ1-2): DGGITQSPKYLFRKEGQNVTLSCEQNLNHDAMYWYRQDPGQGLRLIYYSQIVNDFQKGDIAEGYSVSREKKESFPLTVTSAQKNPTAFYLCASSDTQGLYGYTFGSGTRLTVV.

To note about this clone: Compared with germline, one end of the junction differs, possibly owing to a read error. The chain carries TRBV11-3 and TRBJ2-3; perhaps D is TRBD1 or TRBD2 (6 bases each). Germline V gene data show CDR1 as SGHNT and CDR2 as YENEEA. This CDR3 is 15 amino acids long. The CDR3 DNA follows: TGTGCCAGCAGCACCGGGGGCGGAGACACACATACGCAGTATTTT. Its translation: CASSTGGGDTHTQYF.

This clone was counted once. The chain carries TRBV7-2 and TRBJ1-5; a possible D gene is TRBD1 (6 bases). The CDR3 runs 15 residues. V shed 2 bases and J shed 6 bases, with 14 bases lying between them. The germline gives CDR1 SGHTA, CDR2 FQGNSA. The chain's CDR3 is CASSLFAGVSQPQHF. The CDR3 DNA reads as TGTGCCAGCAGCTTATTCGCAGGGGTGAGTCAGCCCCAGCATTTT.

The chain links TRBV30 to TRBJ1-1; D is unclear. Trimming shortened V by 4 bases and J by 10 bases, and 16 bases separated the two germline ends. Germline CDR1 is GTSNPN and CDR2 is SVGIG (reference sequence). CDR3 length equals 12 residues. CDR3 amino acids: CAWNSVRTGAFF. As DNA, the CDR3 is TGTGCCTGGAACTCGGTGCGAACGGGAGCTTTCTTT.

Here the CDR3 DNA reads TGTGCCAGCAGCTTAGTGTTAGTTACCGCCTACGAGCAGTACTTC. Protein sequence: CASSLVLVTAYEQYF. V gene TRBV11-2 combines with J gene TRBJ2-7; D is undetermined. The CDR3 runs 15 residues. V lost 1 base, J lost 2 bases, and 12 bases lay in between. Germline-derived CDR1 and CDR2 are SGHAT and FQNNGV.

Comments on this clone: Other DNA sequences of this sample code for an identical CDR3. This chain links TRBV10-3 with TRBJ1-4; 8 bases agree with TRBD1. CDR3 length: 13 amino acids. Trimming cost V 4 bases and J 8 bases; bases outside gene matches: 3. In germline, CDR1 is ENHRY, CDR2 SYGVKD. The CDR3 here is CAISGTGNEKLFF. The DNA for the CDR3 is TGTGCCATCAGTGGGACAGGGAACGAAAAACTGTTTTTT.

Comments on this clone: This CDR3 is also generated by other DNA sequences in the sample. The rearrangement links TRBV11-2 to TRBJ1-5; 8 bases align to TRBD1. CDR1 is SGHAT and CDR2 is FQNNGV in the germline V gene. V lost 5 bases to trimming and J lost 10 bases; unmatched junction nucleotides: 4. There are 12 residues in the CDR3. The CDR3 coding sequence is TGTGCCAGCAGCCTCGACAGGGGCCCCCAGCATTTT. It codes for CASSLDRGPQHF. Combining the CDR3 with reference TRBV11-2 and TRBJ1-5 gives the whole variable domain EAGVAQSPRYKIIEKRQSVAFWCNPISGHATLYWYQQILGQGPKLLIQFQNNGVVDDSQLPKDRFSAERLKGVDSTLKIQPAKLEDSAVYLCASSLDRGPQHFGDGTRLSIL.

The chain couples TRBV19 to TRBJ2-7; the D gene is possibly TRBD2 (6 bases). There are 14 residues in the CDR3. CDR1 is LNHDA and CDR2 is SQIVND in the germline V gene (reference sequence). V gave up 1 base and J gave up 2 bases, with 9 bases separating them. The CDR3 is CASSIGGMTYEQYF. The CDR3 DNA follows: TGTGCCAGTAGTATAGGCGGGATGACCTACGAGCAGTACTTC.

This chain uses TRBV9 with TRBJ2-2; D might be TRBD1 (5 bases). V shed 0 bases and J shed 1 base, with 10 bases lying between them. Germline V gene lookup returns CDR1 SGDLS and CDR2 YYNGEE. CDR3 size: 16 residues. The CDR3 here is CASSVGSTGNTGELFF. In DNA form, the CDR3 reads TGTGCCAGCAGCGTAGGGTCCACAGGGAACACCGGGGAGCTGTTTTTT.

With regard to this clone: Other DNA sequences of this sample code for an identical CDR3. The CDR3 DNA reads TGCGCCAGCAGCTTGGTGGCTAGCGGGGGGTACAATGAGCAGTTCTTC. It is translated as CASSLVASGGYNEQFF. This rearrangement joins TRBV5-1 to TRBJ2-1; 11 bases are shared with TRBD2. The CDR3 spans 16 residues. V trimming: 0 bases; J trimming: 4 bases; junction bases outside the gene matches: 3. The germline V gene encodes CDR1 SGHRS and CDR2 YFSETQ.

This chain uses TRBV6-1 with TRBJ2-7, with D possibly TRBD1 on 5 matching bases. The CDR3 extends over 15 amino acids. V shed 1 base and J shed 2 bases, with 12 bases lying between them. Germline-derived CDR1 and CDR2 are MNHNS and SASEGT. The CDR3 DNA reads as TGTGCCAGCAGTGAAGGAGGACACGAGGCCTACGAGCAGTACTTC. Its translation: CASSEGGHEAYEQYF.

This chain links TRBV7-9 with TRBJ1-4; TRBD1 matches 9 bases. The junction had 3 bases not matched to a gene; V was cut back by 5 bases and J by 2 bases. Germline V gives CDR1 SEHNR, CDR2 FQNEAQ (reference sequence). This CDR3 spans 15 amino acids. In nucleotides, the CDR3 is TGTGCCAGCAGCACTGGACAGGGGACTAATGAAAAACTGTTTTTT. Its translation: CASSTGQGTNEKLFF.

The CDR3 DNA is TGTGCCAGCAGCTTAGACGGGACAAATCAGCCCCAGCATTTT. Translating gives CASSLDGTNQPQHF. The chain uses TRBV7-2 and TRBJ1-5, with D perhaps matching TRBD1 (6 bases). CDR1 is SGHTA and CDR2 is FQGNSA in the germline V gene. Trimming removed 1 base at V and 4 bases at J, with 8 bases between. The CDR3 length is 14 residues.

Turning to this clone: The sample carries other DNA sequences with the same CDR3. J is TRBJ1-3 and V is TRBV9; D perhaps matches TRBD1 (5 bases). The CDR3 has 15 residues. Germline lookup yields CDR1 SGDLS and CDR2 YYNGEE. The V end lost 0 bases, the J end lost 0 bases, and 7 bases lay between the germline ends. The CDR3 bases are TGTGCCAGCAGCGTAGGACAGATCTCTGGAAACACCATATATTTT. Translation: CASSVGQISGNTIYF.

This chain connects TRBV13 to TRBJ2-7; D tentatively fits TRBD1 or TRBD2 (6 bases each). The V end lost 3 bases, the J end lost 0 bases, and 15 bases lay between the germline ends. The CDR3 extends over 16 amino acids. CDR1 is PRHDT, CDR2 FYEKMQ, per germline (reference sequence). CDR3 DNA sequence: TGTGCCAGCAGCTTTAAGGGGGGCACCCTCTCCTACGAGCAGTACTTC. This translates into CASSFKGGTLSYEQYF.

The chain recombines TRBV2 with TRBJ2-2; no definite D call. Between the trimmed V and J ends, which lost 7 bases and 7 bases, there was a span of 16 bases. The CDR3 spans 14 residues. Germline CDR1 reads SNHLY; CDR2 reads FYNNEI. The CDR3 DNA sequence: TGTGCCAGCACTGGACCGAGAAGTGGCGGGGAGCTGTTTTTT. Translating gives CASTGPRSGGELFF.

V is TRBV7-2 and J is TRBJ2-7; D ambiguous. Per the germline V gene, CDR1 is SGHTA and CDR2 is FQGNSA. This CDR3 is built from 11 residues. The ends were cut back, 5 bases at V and 6 bases at J, with 8 bases in the middle. The CDR3 reads CASSPSPEQYF. The CDR3 region has the DNA TGTGCCAGCAGCCCGAGTCCCGAGCAGTACTTC.

This chain uses TRBV9 with TRBJ1-5, with D maybe TRBD1 (5 bases). The V end lost 4 bases, the J end lost 6 bases, and 17 bases lay between the germline ends. The CDR3 contains 15 residues. Germline V gene lookup returns CDR1 SGDLS and CDR2 YYNGEE. The CDR3 nucleotides are TGTGCCAGCAGCCCCCGGGACCCAGGCGGTCAGCCCCAGCATTTT. This encodes CASSPRDPGGQPQHF. Combining the CDR3 with reference TRBV9 and TRBJ1-5 gives the whole variable domain DSGVTQTPKHLITATGQRVTLRCSPRSGDLSVYWYQQSLDQGLQFLIQYYNGEERAKGNILERFSAQQFPDLHSELNLSSLELGDSALYFCASSPRDPGGQPQHFGDGTRLSIL.